The 10 T cell receptor beta chains below come from one sample, sequenced in a study of CD8+ T cells in alopecia areata. Treatment noted: oral pan-JAK inhibitor, 5-10 mg twice daily. Once RNA had been extracted, it was reverse transcribed into cDNA to act as the sequencing template. Data came from immunoSEQ multiplex PCR; TCRdb stores just in-frame clones and leaves some out. Of about 140,000 clones in the sample, 70% to 90% were seen once. Sample: CD8+ T cells sorted from blood, taken at week 4, from a patient treated with tofacitinib. All receptors derive from a human donor with alopecia areata.

The chain is built from TRBV27 and TRBJ2-1, with 7 bases matching TRBD1. Germline loops: CDR1 MNHEY, CDR2 SMNVEV (reference sequence). Trimming at V came to 6 bases and at J to 3 bases, leaving 5 bases not matched to a gene. The CDR3 has 14 residues. CDR3 protein: CASSTGVLYNEQFF. The CDR3 DNA is TGTGCCAGCAGCACAGGGGTACTCTACAATGAGCAGTTCTTC.

The chain has TRBV28 and TRBJ2-3, with unresolved D. Per germline, CDR1 MDHEN and CDR2 SYDVKM. Between the trimmed V and J ends, which lost 3 bases and 5 bases, there was a span of 15 bases. The CDR3 loop spans 15 amino acids. The CDR3 loop reads CASSFNYMTEDTQYF. In DNA, the CDR3 is TGTGCCAGCAGTTTTAATTATATGACGGAAGATACGCAGTATTTT.

The chain joins TRBV5-4 to TRBJ2-5; maybe TRBD2 (5 bases). TRBJ2-7 explains the end of the DNA better; the J call may be wrong. This CDR3 is 13 amino acids long. Germline V gene lookup returns CDR1 SGHNT and CDR2 YYREEE (reference sequence). For the CDR3, the DNA is TGTGCCAGCGAGGACGGGGAGTCCTACGAGCAGTACTTC. Amino acid sequence: CASEDGESYEQYF.

This chain uses TRBV5-6 with TRBJ2-7; D may match TRBD1 or TRBD2 (7 bases each). The V and J ends lost 3 bases and 7 bases respectively, with 14 bases between them. The CDR3 is 13 amino acids. Germline CDR1 and CDR2: SGHDT and YYEEEE. The CDR3 nucleotides are TGTGCCAGCAGCTCGGGGACAGCGGGGGAGCAGTACTTC. The encoded protein is CASSSGTAGEQYF.

The chain recombines TRBV28 with TRBJ2-5, with unresolved D. Germline CDR1 MDHEN, CDR2 SYDVKM. The CDR3 has 12 amino acids. V shed 3 bases and J shed 6 bases, with 8 bases lying between them. This chain's CDR3 is CASSLEYKTQYF. CDR3 sequence (DNA): TGTGCCAGCAGTTTGGAGTATAAGACCCAGTACTTC. The variable domain in full, completed from reference TRBV28 and TRBJ2-5, reads DVKVTQSSRYLVKRTGEKVFLECVQDMDHENMFWYRQDPGLGLRLIYFSYDVKMKEKGDIPEGYSVSREKKERFSLILESASTNQTSMYLCASSLEYKTQYFGPGTRLLVL.

This chain uses TRBV9 with TRBJ2-2, with 9 bases fitting TRBD1. The CDR3 totals 17 residues. Germline V gives CDR1 SGDLS, CDR2 YYNGEE. V dropped 3 bases and J dropped 5; count of bases not matched to a gene: 11. This CDR3 reads CASSGKTGTGRTGELFF. CDR3 DNA: TGTGCCAGCAGCGGTAAAACCGGGACAGGGAGGACCGGGGAGCTGTTTTTT.

The rearrangement joins TRBV6-4 to TRBJ2-5; D possibly corresponds to TRBD1 (6 bases). The V end was cut by 0 bases, the J end by 1 base, with 9 bases between. CDR3 length equals 15 residues. Germline loops: CDR1 MRHNA, CDR2 SNTAGT. The CDR3: CASSDSLGAQETQYF. CDR3 bases: TGTGCCAGCAGTGACTCCCTGGGGGCCCAAGAGACCCAGTACTTC.

This clone showed up just a few times. The chain couples TRBV27 to TRBJ2-7, with TRBD2 matching 7 bases. V gave up 10 bases and J gave up 7 bases; unmatched junction bases: 13. Germline V lookup: CDR1 MNHEY, CDR2 SMNVEV (reference sequence). CDR3 size: 13 residues. CDR3 bases: TGTGCCACCTCGCTAACGGGGGGAGGGGAGCAGTACTTC. Residues: CATSLTGGGEQYF.

V gene TRBV6-4 combines with J gene TRBJ2-1; a weak D match, TRBD2 (6 bases). The CDR3 runs 16 residues. V was cut by 4 bases and J by 7 bases, with 20 bases left in between. CDR1 and CDR2 (germline): MRHNA, SNTAGT. The CDR3: CASSVRRGTPHNEQFF. CDR3 DNA sequence: TGTGCCAGCAGTGTCCGGCGGGGTACACCACATAATGAGCAGTTCTTC.

The chain is built from TRBV5-1 and TRBJ2-5; 8 bases are a match to TRBD1. J lost 2 bases, V lost 4 bases, and 4 bases had no gene match. The CDR3 has 14 amino acids. Looked up from germline, CDR1 is SGHRS and CDR2 is YFSETQ. The CDR3 DNA reads as TGCGCCAGCAGCGACGGGACAGGACAAGAGACCCAGTACTTC. Translation: CASSDGTGQETQYF.